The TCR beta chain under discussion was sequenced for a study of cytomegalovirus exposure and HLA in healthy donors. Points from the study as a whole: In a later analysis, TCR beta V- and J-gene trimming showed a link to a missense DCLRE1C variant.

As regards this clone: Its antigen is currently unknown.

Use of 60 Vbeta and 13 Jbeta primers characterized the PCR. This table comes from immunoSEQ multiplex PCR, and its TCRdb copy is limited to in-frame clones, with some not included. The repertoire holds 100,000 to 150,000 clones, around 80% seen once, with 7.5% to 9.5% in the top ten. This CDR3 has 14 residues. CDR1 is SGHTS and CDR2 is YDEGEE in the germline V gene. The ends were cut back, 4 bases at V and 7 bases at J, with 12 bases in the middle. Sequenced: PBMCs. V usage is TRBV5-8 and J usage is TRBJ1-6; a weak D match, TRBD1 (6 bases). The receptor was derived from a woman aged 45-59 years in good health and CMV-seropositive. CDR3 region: CASSGGQLNSPLHF. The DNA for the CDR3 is TGTGCCAGCAGCGGAGGACAGTTGAATTCACCCCTCCACTTT.